This T cell receptor (beta chain) originates from a study of T cells after yellow fever vaccination. At the level of the study: For low cell numbers, libraries were made with SMART-Seq v4 Ultra Low Input. Study findings and constraints: Abundant clonotypes from the bulk population could have been carried over as contaminants into FACS-sorted repertoires.

V was clipped by 3 bases and J by 2 bases, with 11 bases between them. The CDR3 has 13 amino acids. Germline CDR1 DFQATT, CDR2 SNEGSKA (reference sequence). A word on this clonotype: The antigen is not known.

MiXCR was run by TCRdb on the 5' RACE reads, yielding one entry per CDR3 protein. The repertoire holds just under 600,000 distinct CDR3 sequences, about 13% seen once, with about 14% in the top ten. Here the sequenced sample was PBMCs, taken on the day of the yellow fever booster vaccination. This clonotype was sampled from a man aged 25 to 45 who received the YFV17D yellow fever vaccine. The chain recombines TRBV20-1 with TRBJ2-7; TRBD1 might be the D (6 bases). The CDR3 loop reads CSASLGGAYEQYF. In nucleotides, the CDR3 is TGCAGTGCTAGTCTAGGGGGAGCCTACGAGCAGTACTTC.